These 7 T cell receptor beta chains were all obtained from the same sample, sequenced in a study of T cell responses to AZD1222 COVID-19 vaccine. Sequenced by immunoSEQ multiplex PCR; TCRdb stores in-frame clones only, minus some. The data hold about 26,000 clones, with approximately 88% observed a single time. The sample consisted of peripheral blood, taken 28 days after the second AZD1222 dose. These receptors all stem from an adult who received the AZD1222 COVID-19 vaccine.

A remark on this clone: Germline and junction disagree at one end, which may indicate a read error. This CDR3 is CASSFTGLSRYHTNTQYF. CDR3 DNA: TGTGCCAGCAGCTTCACGGGGTTAAGCCGTTATCACACAAATACGCAGTATTTT. The chain is built from TRBV11-2 and TRBJ2-3; D might be TRBD2 (5 bases). Germline values: CDR1 SGHAT, CDR2 FQNNGV. The CDR3 totals 18 residues.

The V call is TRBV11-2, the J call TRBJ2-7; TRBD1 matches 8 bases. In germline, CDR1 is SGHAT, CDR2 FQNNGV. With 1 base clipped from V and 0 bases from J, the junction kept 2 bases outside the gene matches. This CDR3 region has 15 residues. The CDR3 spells CASSLAGQASYEQYF. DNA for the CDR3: TGTGCCAGCAGCTTAGCGGGACAGGCCTCCTACGAGCAGTACTTC.

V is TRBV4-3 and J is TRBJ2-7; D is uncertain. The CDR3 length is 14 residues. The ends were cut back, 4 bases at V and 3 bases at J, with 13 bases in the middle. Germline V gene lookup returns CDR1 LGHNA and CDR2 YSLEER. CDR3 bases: TGCGCCAGCAGCCCAGATAGGGTAGGCTACGAGCAGTACTTC. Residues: CASSPDRVGYEQYF.

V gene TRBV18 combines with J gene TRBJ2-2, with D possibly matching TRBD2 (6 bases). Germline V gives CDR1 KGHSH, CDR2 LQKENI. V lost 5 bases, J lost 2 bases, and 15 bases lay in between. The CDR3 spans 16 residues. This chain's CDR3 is CASSSGTSTNTGELFF. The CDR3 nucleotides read TGTGCCAGCTCATCCGGGACTTCCACAAACACCGGGGAGCTGTTTTTT.

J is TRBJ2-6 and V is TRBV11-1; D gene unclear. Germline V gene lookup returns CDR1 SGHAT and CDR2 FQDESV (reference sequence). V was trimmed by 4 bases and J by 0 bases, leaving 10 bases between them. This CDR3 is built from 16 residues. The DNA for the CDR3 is TGTGCCAGCAGCTGGGTAGGCCTCTCTGGGGCCAACGTCCTGACTTTC. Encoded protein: CASSWVGLSGANVLTF. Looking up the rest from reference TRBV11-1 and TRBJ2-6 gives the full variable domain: EAEVAQSPRYKITEKSQAVAFWCDPISGHATLYWYRQILGQGPELLVQFQDESVVDDSQLPKDRFSAERLKGVDSTLKIQPAELGDSAMYLCASSWVGLSGANVLTFGAGSRLTVL.

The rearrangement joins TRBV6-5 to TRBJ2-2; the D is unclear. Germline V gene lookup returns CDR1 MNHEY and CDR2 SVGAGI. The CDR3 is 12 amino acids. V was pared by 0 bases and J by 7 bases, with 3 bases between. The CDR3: CASSYSIGELFF. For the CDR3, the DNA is TGTGCCAGCAGTTACTCGATCGGGGAGCTGTTTTTT.

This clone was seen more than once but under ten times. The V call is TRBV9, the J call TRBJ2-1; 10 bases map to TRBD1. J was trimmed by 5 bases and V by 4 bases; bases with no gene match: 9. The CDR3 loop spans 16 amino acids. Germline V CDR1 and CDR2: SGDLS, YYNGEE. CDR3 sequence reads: CASSSWDRGEDNEQFF. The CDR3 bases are TGTGCCAGCAGCTCTTGGGACAGGGGCGAGGACAATGAGCAGTTCTTC.